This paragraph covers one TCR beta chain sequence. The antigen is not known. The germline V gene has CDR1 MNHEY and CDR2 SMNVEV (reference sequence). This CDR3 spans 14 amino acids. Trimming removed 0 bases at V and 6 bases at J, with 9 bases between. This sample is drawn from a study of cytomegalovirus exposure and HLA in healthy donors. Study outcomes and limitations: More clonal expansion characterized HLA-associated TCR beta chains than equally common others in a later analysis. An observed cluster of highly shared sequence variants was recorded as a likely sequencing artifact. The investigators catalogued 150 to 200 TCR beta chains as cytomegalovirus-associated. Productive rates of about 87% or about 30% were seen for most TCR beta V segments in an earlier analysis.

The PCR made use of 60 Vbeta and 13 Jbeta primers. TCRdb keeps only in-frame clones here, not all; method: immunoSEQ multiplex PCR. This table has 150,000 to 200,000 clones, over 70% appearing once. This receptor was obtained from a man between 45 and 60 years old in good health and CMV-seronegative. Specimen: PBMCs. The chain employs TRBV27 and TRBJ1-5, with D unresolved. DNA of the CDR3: TGTGCCAGCAGTTTATCGTCTGGGCCTCAGCCCCAGCATTTT. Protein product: CASSLSSGPQPQHF.